This paragraph reports one TCR beta chain. This clonotype comes out as medium-sized (0.01 to 0.1%) from its frequency, since no count is listed. The clone's antigen remains unknown. Instrument on record: NextSeq 550. A Human TCR Profiling Kit was used to prepare UMI-labeled 5' RACE TCRbeta libraries. Every TCRbeta library was prepared in parallel with an identical number of PCR cycles. As for the authors' bioinformatics: The number of functional CDR3beta clonotypes in each TCRbeta library ranged from roughly 2,800 to 20,000. MIGEC 1.2.9 was used for UMI extraction and consensus assembly, with a minimum of three reads required per UMI. MiXCR 3.0.3 was used to extract the in-frame CDR3beta repertoires. After each sample was downsampled to 42,000 randomly selected UMIs, diversity metrics were computed in VDJtools 1.2.1. For the top 3,000 clones of each sample pair, the repertoire overlap metrics D, R and F2 were calculated in VDJtools. Reads reprocessed by TCRdb are summarized as one entry per CDR3 protein sequence, and DNA is absent. The V and J calls follow TCRdb's processing rather than the paper's. This sample's table carries roughly 4,800 distinct CDR3 sequences. Clones ranked in the top ten supply approximately 24% of the sample.

Density gradient separation was used to isolate peripheral blood mononuclear cells from buffy coats of healthy donors. In the study, negative magnetic separation with EasySep or MojoSort CD8+ T cell isolation kits was used to enrich total CD8+ T cells. An RNeasy Mini Kit was used to extract total RNA from duplicate vials of approximately 140,000 sorted CD8+ T cells per subset. PBMCs were used either fresh or after being cryopreserved in fetal bovine serum containing approximately 9.8% DMSO. CD8+ T cell subsets were sorted to purity by fluorescence-activated cell sorting on a FACSAria III. The germline V gene (reference sequence) specifies DFQATT as CDR1 and SNEGSKA as CDR2. Including cysteine and phenylalanine, the CDR3 has 16 amino acids. No DNA was logged. This entry belongs to a study of human CD8 memory T cell subsets (dated by TCRdb to the early 2020s). The study in broad terms: To assess how stem-like (TSTEM), progenitor exhausted-like (TPEX) and effector memory CD8+ T cell subsets are clonally related, the TCRbeta repertoires of these three subsets were compared. Six donors each provided TSTEM, TPEX and effector memory subsets, and TCRbeta repertoires were obtained from all six. General study outcomes and caveats: Only TCRbeta chains were sequenced, and repertoire comparisons rested on several donors tested with paired t-tests and Bonferroni correction. Although both stem-like subsets shared clonotypes with effector memory cells, the overlap between TSTEM and TPEX repertoires was minimal, suggesting distinct antigen spectra for the TSTEM and TPEX subsets. TSTEM and TPEX subsets showed similarly high normalized Shannon-Wiener diversity, whereas effector memory subsets were comparatively less diverse. Based on Chao1 estimates, TSTEM subsets appeared to have greater repertoire diversity than TPEX subsets, which may reflect a broader range of specificities.

Sequenced: CD8+ effector memory T cells (TEM) sorted from PBMCs. This specimen's cell subset or site label, per the study, means: effector memory CD8 T cells, CCR7- CD45RO+ CD95+. This clonotype was sampled from a human donor in good health. Recombination joined TRBV20-1 with TRBJ2-7; TCRdb picks TRBD2, but there is no DNA to check that call. The CDR3 reads as follows: CSARRGRTSVPYEQYF.